This entry lists 25 T cell receptor beta chains sequenced from one sample in a study of T cells in Graves' hyperthyroidism and ophthalmopathy. What was amplified from RNA transcripts were TCR beta CDR3 regions. First-round RT-PCR with HTBI primers amplified the TCR CDR3 region. From the multiplex PCR reads, TCRdb called clonotypes with MiXCR, one entry per CDR3 protein. The sample carries approximately 520,000 distinct CDR3 sequences, around 22% recorded once. The sequenced sample was blood. These receptors originate from a woman aged 25 to 39 with Graves' ophthalmopathy.

At least ten counts were recorded for this clonotype. The CDR3 reads CSARDPRENTEAFF. CDR3 sequence (DNA): TGCAGTGCTAGAGACCCCAGGGAGAACACTGAAGCTTTCTTT. The chain carries TRBV20-1 and TRBJ1-1; D may be TRBD1 (5 bases). This CDR3 region has 14 residues. The V end was cut by 0 bases, the J end by 1 base, with 9 bases between. The germline gives CDR1 DFQATT, CDR2 SNEGSKA (reference sequence).

Turning to this clonotype: At one of its ends the junction is not consistent with the germline gene, which may arise from a read error. The rearrangement links TRBV20-1 to TRBJ1-1; 7 bases are a match to TRBD1. Per germline, CDR1 DFQATT and CDR2 SNEGSKA (reference sequence). The CDR3 runs 12 residues. Here the CDR3 reads CSAGIGGTDAFF. CDR3 nucleotide sequence: TGCAGTGCTGGGATAGGGGGCACTGATGCTTTCTTT.

The rearrangement uses TRBV12-3 or TRBV12-4 and TRBJ1-3; no clear D gene. The CDR3 is made up of 14 amino acids. V was shortened by 1 base and J by 2 bases, with 6 bases between the two germline ends. CDR3 protein: CASSLGVTGNTIYF. The CDR3 nucleotides read TGTGCCAGCAGTTTAGGAGTGACTGGAAACACCATATATTTT.

The V gene is TRBV20-1, the J gene TRBJ1-1; no definite D call. V dropped 2 bases and J dropped 7 bases, with 11 bases sitting between them. The CDR3 is 12 amino acids. Germline CDR1 reads DFQATT; CDR2 reads SNEGSKA (reference sequence). CDR3 sequence (DNA): TGCAGTGCTAGAAGTCCGAGGATTGAAGCTTTCTTT. Protein: CSARSPRIEAFF.

At least ten counts were recorded for this clonotype. The CDR3 DNA reads TGTGCCAGCAGTCGGCGTGGAGTGGCGGAAGAGACCCAGTACTTC. It is translated as CASSRRGVAEETQYF. V usage is TRBV7-2 and J usage is TRBJ2-5; D unresolved. The CDR3 contains 15 residues. In germline, CDR1 is SGHTA, CDR2 FQGNSA. V lost 6 bases and J lost 3, with 17 bases in between.

This clonotype was recorded many times. The chain uses TRBV19 and TRBJ1-1; TRBD1 is a possible D gene (6 bases). The germline V gene has CDR1 LNHDA and CDR2 SQIVND (reference sequence). This CDR3 has 16 residues. Trimming cost V 5 bases and J 5 bases, with 21 bases left between them. CDR3 loop: CASSPTSVGAGTEAFF. In nucleotides, the CDR3 is TGTGCCAGTAGTCCCACCTCGGTGGGGGCGGGGACTGAAGCTTTCTTT.

A remark on this clonotype: Since a much larger clone is just one base distant, this may be a read error. J is TRBJ2-3 and V is TRBV25-1; 8 bases are shared with TRBD2. J lost 4 bases, V lost 1 base, and 16 bases had no gene match. Germline V gives CDR1 MGHDK, CDR2 SYGVNS. The CDR3 extends over 19 amino acids. As DNA, the CDR3 is TGTGCCAGCAGTGAATGGCGGGGGGCGAATCCTGGGGGCTCAGATACGCAGTATTTT. This gives the protein CASSEWRGANPGGSDTQYF. Full variable domain (outside the CDR3, taken from reference TRBV25-1 and TRBJ2-3): EADIYQTPRYLVIGTGKKITLECSQTMGHDKMYWYQQDPGMELHLIHYSYGVNSTEKGDLSSESTVSRIRTEHFPLTLESARPSHTSQYLCASSEWRGANPGGSDTQYFGPGTRLTVL.

As to this clonotype: Given the absence of the conserved phenylalanine or tryptophan at the CDR3 end, a read error is likely. V and J are TRBV2 and TRBJ1-1; D gene unclear. The CDR3 covers 12 residues. Germline V gene data show CDR1 as SNHLY and CDR2 as FYNNEI. The V and J ends lost 6 bases and 5 bases respectively, with 10 bases between them. In nucleotides, the CDR3 is TGTGCCAGCAGGGAACTGGGGACTGAAGCTTTCCTT. Amino acids: CASRELGTEAFL.

Many counts were recorded for this clonotype. The CDR3 protein is CASSFRDRASYEQYF. In DNA, the CDR3 is TGTGCCAGCAGTTTCCGCGACAGGGCCTCCTACGAGCAGTACTTC. The chain has TRBV27 and TRBJ2-7; 7 bases map to TRBD1. Germline lookup yields CDR1 MNHEY and CDR2 SMNVEV (reference sequence). With 3 bases clipped from V and 0 bases from J, the junction kept 5 bases outside the gene matches. This CDR3 region has 15 residues.

In its sample, this clonotype was seen many times. The chain is built from TRBV12-3 or TRBV12-4 and TRBJ2-2; D remains unclear. Trimming left V 7 bases short and J 4 bases short, with 10 bases between. The CDR3 consists of 13 residues. CDR3 DNA: TGTGCCAGCACCCAACACCTCACCGGGGAGCTGTTTTTT. This translates into CASTQHLTGELFF.

The table lists this clonotype with many counts. V and J are TRBV7-8 and TRBJ1-1, with D hard to call. CDR1 is SGHVS and CDR2 is FQNEAQ in the germline V gene. Between the trimmed V and J ends, which lost 5 bases and 7 bases, there was a span of 11 bases. The CDR3 contains 12 residues. The CDR3 sequence is CASSPSGVEAFF. DNA of the CDR3: TGTGCCAGCAGCCCCTCCGGTGTTGAAGCTTTCTTT.

This clonotype was recorded many times. The chain uses TRBV12-3 or TRBV12-4 and TRBJ2-7; D perhaps matches TRBD1 (5 bases). CDR3 length: 14 residues. The V and J ends lost 7 bases and 4 bases respectively, with 17 bases between them. The CDR3 nucleotides read TGTGCCAGCACCATCGCGACAGAGACTTACGAGCAGTACTTC. This encodes CASTIATETYEQYF.

This clonotype was seen at least ten times. The chain couples TRBV12-3 or TRBV12-4 to TRBJ1-2, with unresolved D. Deletions cut 6 bases from V and 4 bases from J, with 15 bases between. CDR3 length: 14 amino acids. The CDR3 region is CASSQEQQSYGYTF. The DNA for the CDR3 is TGTGCCAGCAGCCAGGAACAGCAGTCCTATGGCTACACCTTC.

This clonotype was seen repeatedly, ten times or more. This chain uses TRBV6-1 with TRBJ2-4; tentatively, D is TRBD2 (6 bases). Germline V lookup: CDR1 MNHNS, CDR2 SASEGT. The CDR3 runs 13 residues. Deletions cut 6 bases from V and 8 bases from J, with 14 bases between. CDR3 loop: CASRTGPGDIQYF. The CDR3 nucleotides are TGTGCCAGCAGGACGGGACCGGGGGACATTCAGTACTTC.

This clonotype came up a few times. V and J are TRBV5-1 and TRBJ1-1; tentative D call: TRBD1 (6 bases). CDR1 and CDR2 (germline): SGHRS, YFSETQ. With 0 bases removed from V and 0 bases from J, the gap between germline ends came to 12 bases. The CDR3 runs to 16 residues. The CDR3 bases are TGCGCCAGCAGCTTGGGCAGGGGATCCATGAACACTGAAGCTTTCTTT. This gives the protein CASSLGRGSMNTEAFF.

This clonotype was found many times. V usage is TRBV24-1 and J usage is TRBJ1-2; D is ambiguous. The CDR3 length is 12 residues. From germline, CDR1 is KGHDR and CDR2 SFDVKD. The V and J ends lost 1 base and 6 bases respectively, with 5 bases between them. The CDR3 sequence is CATSDFWDGYTF. CDR3 nucleotide sequence: TGTGCCACCAGTGATTTTTGGGATGGCTACACCTTC.

The rearrangement joins TRBV28 to TRBJ1-2; 8 nucleotides agree with TRBD1. Unmatched junction bases numbered 11, after V lost 3 bases and J lost 8 bases. Germline values: CDR1 MDHEN, CDR2 SYDVKM. This CDR3 comprises 15 residues. CDR3 residues: CASSLPPGQAAGYTF. Written as DNA, the CDR3 is TGTGCCAGCAGTTTGCCCCCGGGACAGGCTGCGGGCTACACCTTC.

This clonotype was counted many times. CDR3 region: CASSLGVVQPQHF. In DNA, the CDR3 is TGTGCCAGCAGTTTAGGGGTCGTTCAGCCCCAGCATTTT. J is TRBJ1-5 and V is TRBV12-3 or TRBV12-4, with no clear D. The CDR3 runs to 13 residues. The germline V and J ends were trimmed by 1 base and 6 bases, with 7 bases remaining between them.

The table lists this clonotype with many counts. This chain links TRBV15 with TRBJ1-5; perhaps TRBD1 as D (6 bases). The ends were cut back, 0 bases at V and 7 bases at J, with 10 bases in the middle. The CDR3 extends over 14 amino acids. CDR1 is LNHNV and CDR2 is YYDKDF in the germline V gene (reference sequence). CDR3 protein: CATSRDGGGQPQHF. The CDR3 DNA reads as TGTGCCACCAGCAGAGATGGGGGCGGACAGCCCCAGCATTTT.

The table lists this clonotype with many counts. This chain joins TRBV10-2 and TRBJ2-2; tentatively, D is TRBD1 (6 bases). Germline CDR1 is WSHSY and CDR2 is SAAADI. The CDR3 runs 14 residues. Trimming stripped 3 bases from V and 7 bases from J, with 12 bases between. CDR3 region: CASSDQGPSGELFF. The CDR3 DNA follows: TGCGCCAGCAGTGATCAGGGGCCCAGCGGGGAGCTGTTTTTT.

The chain is built from TRBV12-5 and TRBJ2-7; D tentatively fits TRBD1 or TRBD2 (6 bases each). Germline CDR1 reads LGHNT; CDR2 reads FRNRAP. This CDR3 spans 17 amino acids. The V end lost 8 bases, the J end lost 1 base, and 24 bases lay between the germline ends. The CDR3 spells CASRLGGGPIHSYEQYF. The CDR3 DNA follows: TGTGCTAGTAGATTAGGAGGGGGACCCATTCATTCCTACGAGCAGTACTTC.

This clonotype was detected ten times or more. The chain has TRBV5-1 and TRBJ1-2, with TRBD1 identical over 7 bases. The CDR3 has 14 amino acids. The germline CDR1 and CDR2 sequences are SGHRS and YFSETQ. The junction had 7 bases not matched to a gene; V was cut back by 7 bases and J by 1 base. The CDR3 is CASRQGTYNYGYTF. DNA for the CDR3: TGCGCCAGCCGACAGGGAACGTATAACTATGGCTACACCTTC.

The chain links TRBV30 to TRBJ2-2; possible D gene TRBD1, 6 bases. V lost 4 bases and J lost 0, with 9 bases in between. In germline, CDR1 is GTSNPN, CDR2 SVGIG (reference sequence). This CDR3 region has 14 residues. The CDR3, as DNA: TGTGCCTGGAATGCAGGGGCGAACACCGGGGAGCTGTTTTTT. Amino acid sequence: CAWNAGANTGELFF.

This clonotype turned up a few times. The chain links TRBV4-1 to TRBJ2-3, with D perhaps given as TRBD1 or TRBD2 (5 bases each). From germline, CDR1 is MGHRA and CDR2 YSYEKL. The ends were cut back, 4 bases at V and 0 bases at J, with 11 bases in the middle. The CDR3 totals 15 residues. In DNA, the CDR3 is TGCGCCAGCAGCCCTTTGGGGGTGAGCACAGATACGCAGTATTTT. Its protein is CASSPLGVSTDTQYF.

The chain employs TRBV5-1 and TRBJ2-5; D is perhaps TRBD1 or TRBD2 (5 bases each). Trimming pared 4 bases from V and 7 bases from J, leaving 8 bases between. CDR1 is SGHRS, CDR2 YFSETQ, per germline. The CDR3 is 11 amino acids. CDR3 residues: CASSEGTTQYF. CDR3 coding DNA: TGCGCCAGCAGCGAAGGGACGACCCAGTACTTC.